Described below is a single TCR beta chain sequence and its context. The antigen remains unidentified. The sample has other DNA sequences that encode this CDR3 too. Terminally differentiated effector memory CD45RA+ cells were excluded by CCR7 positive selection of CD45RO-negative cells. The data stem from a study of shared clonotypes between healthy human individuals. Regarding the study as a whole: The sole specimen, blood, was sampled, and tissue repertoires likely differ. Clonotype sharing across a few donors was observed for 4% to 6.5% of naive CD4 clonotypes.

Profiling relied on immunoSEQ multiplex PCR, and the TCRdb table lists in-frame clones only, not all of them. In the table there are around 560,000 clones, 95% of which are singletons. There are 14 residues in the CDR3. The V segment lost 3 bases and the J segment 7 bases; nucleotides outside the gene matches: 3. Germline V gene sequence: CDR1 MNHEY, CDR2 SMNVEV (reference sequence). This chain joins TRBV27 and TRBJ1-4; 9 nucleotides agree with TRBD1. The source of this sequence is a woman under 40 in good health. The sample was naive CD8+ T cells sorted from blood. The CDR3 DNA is TGTGCCAGCAGTTTGGACAGGGGAGGTGAAAAACTGTTTTTT. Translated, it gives CASSLDRGGEKLFF.